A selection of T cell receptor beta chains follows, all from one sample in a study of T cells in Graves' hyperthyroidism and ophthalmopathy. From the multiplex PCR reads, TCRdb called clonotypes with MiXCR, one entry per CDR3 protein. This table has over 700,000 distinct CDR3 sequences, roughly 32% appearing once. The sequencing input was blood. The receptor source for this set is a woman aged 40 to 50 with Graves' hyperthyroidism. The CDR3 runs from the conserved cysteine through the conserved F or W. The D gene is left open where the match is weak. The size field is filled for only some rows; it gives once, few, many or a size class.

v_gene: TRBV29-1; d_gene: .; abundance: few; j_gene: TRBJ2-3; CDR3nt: TGCAGCGTTGGGTCCGGAGATACGCAGTATTTT; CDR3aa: CSVGSGDTQYF
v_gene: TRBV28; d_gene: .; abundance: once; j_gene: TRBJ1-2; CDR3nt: TGTGCCAGCAGCCAAGATCTTAACTATGACTACACCTTC; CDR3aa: CASSQDLNYDYTF
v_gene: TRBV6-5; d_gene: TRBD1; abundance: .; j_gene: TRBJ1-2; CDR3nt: TGTGCCAGCAGTTCCGCAGGGGGCATCGACTATGGCTACACCTTC; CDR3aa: CASSSAGGIDYGYTF
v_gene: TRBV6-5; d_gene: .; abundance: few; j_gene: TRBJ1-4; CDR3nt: TGTGCCAGCAGCCGTACAGGGAGGGCAAAACTGTTTTTT; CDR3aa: CASSRTGRAKLFF
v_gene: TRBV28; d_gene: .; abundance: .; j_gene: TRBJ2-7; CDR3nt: TGTGCCAGCCGTGGAACAGGGAGAGGATACGAGCAGTACTTC; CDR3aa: CASRGTGRGYEQYF
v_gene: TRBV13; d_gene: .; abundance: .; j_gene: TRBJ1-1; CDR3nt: TGTGCCAGCAGCCAGAGGGCCACTGAAGCTTTCTTT; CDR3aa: CASSQRATEAFF
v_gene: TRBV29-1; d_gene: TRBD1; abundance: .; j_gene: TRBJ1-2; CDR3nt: TGCAGCGTTGAAGATGAGGGACCGAGGGAACCGACAGGGTACTATGGCTACACCTTC; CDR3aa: CSVEDEGPREPTGYYGYTF
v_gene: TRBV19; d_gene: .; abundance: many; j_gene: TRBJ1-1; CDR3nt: TGTGCCAGTAGTATAAGCAGGAACACTGAAGCTTTCTTT; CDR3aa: CASSISRNTEAFF
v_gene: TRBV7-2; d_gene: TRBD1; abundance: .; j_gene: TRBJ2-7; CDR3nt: TGTGCCAGCAGAGATGGGACAGGGCCAACCTACGAGCAGTACTTC; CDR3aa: CASRDGTGPTYEQYF
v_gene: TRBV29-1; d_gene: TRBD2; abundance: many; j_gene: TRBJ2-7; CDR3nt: TGCAGCGTTGACGGCGGGAGGGAATACGAGCAGTACTTC; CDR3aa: CSVDGGREYEQYF
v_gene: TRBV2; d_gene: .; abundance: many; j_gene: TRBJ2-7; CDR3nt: TGTGCCAGCAGCGGGGAGGACAGATTCCCCGCCTACGAGCAGTACTTC; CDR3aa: CASSGEDRFPAYEQYF
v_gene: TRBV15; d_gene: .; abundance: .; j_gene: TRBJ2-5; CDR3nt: TGTGCCACCAGCCCCCGAGGGGGTCTCGAGACCCAGTACTTC; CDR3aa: CATSPRGGLETQYF
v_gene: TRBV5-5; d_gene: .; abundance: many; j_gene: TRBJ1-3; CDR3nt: TGTGCCAGCAGCTGGGCGGGGGGCCTGGTTGGAAACACCATATATTTT; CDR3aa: CASSWAGGLVGNTIYF
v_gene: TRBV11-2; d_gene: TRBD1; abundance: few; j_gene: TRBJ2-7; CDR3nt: TGTGCCAGCAGCCCTCGTTGGGGACAGACCTACGAGCAGTACTTC; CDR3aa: CASSPRWGQTYEQYF
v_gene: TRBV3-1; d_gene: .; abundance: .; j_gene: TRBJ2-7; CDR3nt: TGTGCCAGCAGCCAAACCCTGGCAAAGCAGTACTTC; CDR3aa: CASSQTLAKQYF
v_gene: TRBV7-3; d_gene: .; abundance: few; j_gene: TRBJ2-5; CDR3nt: TGTGCCAGCAGCTTAACATTCCGGACCCAGTACTTC; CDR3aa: CASSLTFRTQYF
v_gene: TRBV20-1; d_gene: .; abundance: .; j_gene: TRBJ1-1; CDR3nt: TGCAGTGCCCGCCGGGGAGCTCTTGAAGCTTTCTTT; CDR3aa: CSARRGALEAFF
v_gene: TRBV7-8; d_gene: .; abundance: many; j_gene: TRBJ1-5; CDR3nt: TGTGCCAGCAGGGACGGAACCGGCAATCAGCCCCAGCATTTT; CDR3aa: CASRDGTGNQPQHF
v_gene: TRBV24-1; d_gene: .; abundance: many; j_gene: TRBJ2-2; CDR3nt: TGTGCCACCAGTGATTTTGCGACAGGGAACACCGGGGAGCTGTTTTTT; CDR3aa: CATSDFATGNTGELFF
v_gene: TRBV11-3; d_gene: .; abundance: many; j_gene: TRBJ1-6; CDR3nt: TGTGCCAGCTGCTACAGCTCCTATAATTCACCCCTCCACTTT; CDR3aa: CASCYSSYNSPLHF
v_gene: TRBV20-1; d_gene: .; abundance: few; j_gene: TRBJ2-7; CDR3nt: TGCAGTGCTCCGGACACGGCGGGTCTCTACGAGCAGTACTTC; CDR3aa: CSAPDTAGLYEQYF
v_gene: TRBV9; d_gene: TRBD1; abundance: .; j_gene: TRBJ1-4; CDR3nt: TGTGCCAGCAGCGACAACAGGGGTCTGGATGAAAAACTGTTTTTT; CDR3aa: CASSDNRGLDEKLFF
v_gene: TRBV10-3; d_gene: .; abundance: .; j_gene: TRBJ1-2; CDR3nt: TGTGCCATCAGTGAGGCCAGGTTAATAAGGGAAAACTATGGCTACACCTTC; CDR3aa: CAISEARLIRENYGYTF
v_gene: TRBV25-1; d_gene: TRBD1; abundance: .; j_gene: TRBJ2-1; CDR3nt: TGTGCCAGCACCTCACAGGGGGCGCGGGAGCAGTTCTTC; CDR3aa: CASTSQGAREQFF
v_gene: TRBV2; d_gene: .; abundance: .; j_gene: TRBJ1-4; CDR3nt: TGTGCCAGCAAGGCAGGGGAAAAACTGTTTTTT; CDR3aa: CASKAGEKLFF
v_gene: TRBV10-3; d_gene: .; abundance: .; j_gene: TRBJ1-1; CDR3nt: TGTGCCATCAGGGCAGGGGCTGGGGCCACTGAAGCTTTCTTT; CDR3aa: CAIRAGAGATEAFF
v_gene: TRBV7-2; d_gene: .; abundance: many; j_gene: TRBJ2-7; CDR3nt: TGTGCCAGCAGCTTAGCTAGGGCCTATATTCACGAGCAGTACTTC; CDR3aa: CASSLARAYIHEQYF
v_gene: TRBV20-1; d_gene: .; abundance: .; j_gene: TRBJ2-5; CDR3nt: TGCAGTGCTCGAACCCGCGGACAGCCAACTTTCCAAGAGACCCAGTACTTC; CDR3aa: CSARTRGQPTFQETQYF
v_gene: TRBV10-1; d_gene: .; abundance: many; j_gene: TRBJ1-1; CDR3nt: .; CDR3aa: CASSTSQGATEAFF
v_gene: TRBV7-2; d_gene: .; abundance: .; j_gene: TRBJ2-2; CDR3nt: TGTGCCAGCAGCTCCCGACTAGCGAACACCGGGGAGCTGTTTTTT; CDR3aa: CASSSRLANTGELFF
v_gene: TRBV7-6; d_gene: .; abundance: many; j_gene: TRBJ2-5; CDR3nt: TGTGCCAGCACCCCTCTGACGAACCCAGAGACCCAGTACTTC; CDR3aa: CASTPLTNPETQYF
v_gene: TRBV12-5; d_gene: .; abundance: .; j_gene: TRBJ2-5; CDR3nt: TGTGCTAGTGGTTTGGGCGGTGGGGGAGAGACCCAGTACTTC; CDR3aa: CASGLGGGGETQYF
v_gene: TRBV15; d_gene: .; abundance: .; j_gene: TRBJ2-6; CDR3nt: TGTGCCACCGGAAAGCAACTAGCGGCCAACGTCCTGACTTTC; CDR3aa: CATGKQLAANVLTF
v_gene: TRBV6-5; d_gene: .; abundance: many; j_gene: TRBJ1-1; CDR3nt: TGTGCCAGCAGTTACGGAACGGGCGTGAACACTGAAGCTTTCTTT; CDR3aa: CASSYGTGVNTEAFF
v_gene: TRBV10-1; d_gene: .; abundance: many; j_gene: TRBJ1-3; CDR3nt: TGCGCCAGCGGAACGGGAGGAATAAACACCATATATTTT; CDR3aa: CASGTGGINTIYF
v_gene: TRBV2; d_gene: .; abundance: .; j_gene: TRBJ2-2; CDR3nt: TGTGCCAGCATCGGGGAGGCCGCGAACACCGGGGAGCTGTTTTTT; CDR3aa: CASIGEAANTGELFF
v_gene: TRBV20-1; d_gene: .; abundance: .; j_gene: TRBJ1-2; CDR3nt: TGCAGTGCTATGGGACTCGGCAGTCACTATGGCTACACCTTC; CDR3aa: CSAMGLGSHYGYTF
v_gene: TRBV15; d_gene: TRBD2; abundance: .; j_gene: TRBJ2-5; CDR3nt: TGTGCCACCAGCGGAAGGACTAGCGGGACCCAAGAGACCCAGTACTTC; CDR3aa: CATSGRTSGTQETQYF
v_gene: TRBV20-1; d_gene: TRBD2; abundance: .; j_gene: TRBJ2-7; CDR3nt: TGCAGTGCTAGTGGAGGACTAGCGGGGGCCCTCTCGGAGCAGTACTTC; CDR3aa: CSASGGLAGALSEQYF
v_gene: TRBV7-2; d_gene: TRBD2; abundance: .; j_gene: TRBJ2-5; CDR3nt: TGTGCCAGCAGCCAAGATTGGGGGACTAGGGCGGGAGAGACCCAGTACTTC; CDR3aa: CASSQDWGTRAGETQYF
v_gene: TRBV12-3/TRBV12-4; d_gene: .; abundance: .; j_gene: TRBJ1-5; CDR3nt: TGTGCCAGCAGTTTGGGGGGGTCAGGAGGGATCGATCAGCCCCAGCATTTT; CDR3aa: CASSLGGSGGIDQPQHF
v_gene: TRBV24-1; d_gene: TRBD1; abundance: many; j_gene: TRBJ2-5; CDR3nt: TGTGCCACCAGTGATCCCGGGACAGGGCCGGGGGAGACCCAGTACTTC; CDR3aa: CATSDPGTGPGETQYF
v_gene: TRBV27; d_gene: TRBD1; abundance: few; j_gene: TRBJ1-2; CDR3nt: TGTGCCAGCAGGCAGGAAGGGACAGCCCATGGCTACACCTTC; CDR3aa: CASRQEGTAHGYTF
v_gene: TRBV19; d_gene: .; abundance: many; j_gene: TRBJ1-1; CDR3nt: TGTGCCAGTAGTTACAGAATGAACACTGAAGCTTTCTTT; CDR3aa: CASSYRMNTEAFF
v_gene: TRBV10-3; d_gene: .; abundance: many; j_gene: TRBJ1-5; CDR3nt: TGTGCCATCAGTGAGCGACATTCGAGCAATCAGCCCCAGCATTTT; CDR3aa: CAISERHSSNQPQHF
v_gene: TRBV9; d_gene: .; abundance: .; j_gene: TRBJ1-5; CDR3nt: TGTGCCAGCAGCCCCAGGGATTTCCAACAGCCCCAGCATTTT; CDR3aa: CASSPRDFQQPQHF
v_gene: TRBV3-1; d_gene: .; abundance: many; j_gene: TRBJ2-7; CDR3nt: TGTGCCAGCAGCCAAGGACAGGTTTACGAGCAGTACTTC; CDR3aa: CASSQGQVYEQYF
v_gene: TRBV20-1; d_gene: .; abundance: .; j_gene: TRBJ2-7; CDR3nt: TGCAGTGCTAGAGAACGGGAAGACCGAGCCTACGAGCAGTACTTC; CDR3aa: CSAREREDRAYEQYF
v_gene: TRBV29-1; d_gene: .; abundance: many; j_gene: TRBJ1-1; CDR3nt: TGCAGCGTTGTCAGGGGTAGCCAGTACACTGAAGCTTTCTTT; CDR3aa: CSVVRGSQYTEAFF
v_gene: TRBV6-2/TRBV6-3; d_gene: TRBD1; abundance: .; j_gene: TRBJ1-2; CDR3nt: TGTGCCAGCTCACCAGGAAACAGGGGGCCGGGGTATGGCTACACCTTC; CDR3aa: CASSPGNRGPGYGYTF
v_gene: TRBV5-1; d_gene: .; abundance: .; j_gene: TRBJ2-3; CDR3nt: TGCGCCAGCGGAGGACCGACTCCCTCCACAGATACGCAGTATTTT; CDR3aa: CASGGPTPSTDTQYF
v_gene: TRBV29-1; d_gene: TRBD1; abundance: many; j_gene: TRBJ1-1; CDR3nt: TGCAGCGGGGACAGGGGGACTGAAGCTTTCTTT; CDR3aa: CSGDRGTEAFF
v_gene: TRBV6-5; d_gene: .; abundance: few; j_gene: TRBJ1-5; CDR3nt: TGTGCCAGCAGTCACTCTAGGTTTCAACAGCCCAATCAGCCCCAGCATTTT; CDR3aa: CASSHSRFQQPNQPQHF
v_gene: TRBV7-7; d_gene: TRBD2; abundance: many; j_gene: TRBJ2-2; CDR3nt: TGTGCTAGCAGCTGGACTAGCGGTGCCGGGGAGCTGTTTTTT; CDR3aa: CASSWTSGAGELFF
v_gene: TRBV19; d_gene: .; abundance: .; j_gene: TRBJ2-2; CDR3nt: TGTGCCAGTAGTTCCCGGACCCTCACCGTGGAGCTGTTTTTT; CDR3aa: CASSSRTLTVELFF
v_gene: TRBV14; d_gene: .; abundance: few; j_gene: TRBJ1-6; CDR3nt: TGTGCCAGCAGCCTGTACGGGGATAATTCACCCCTCCACTTT; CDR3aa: CASSLYGDNSPLHF
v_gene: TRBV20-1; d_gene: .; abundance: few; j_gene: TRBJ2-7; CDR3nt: TGCAGTGCTAGTATGGGACTTTCCTACGAGCAGTACTTC; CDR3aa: CSASMGLSYEQYF
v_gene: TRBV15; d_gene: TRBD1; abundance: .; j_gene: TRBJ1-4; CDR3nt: TGTGCCAGCAGTCAGCCCGACAGGGGTGGTAATGAAAAACTGTTTTTT; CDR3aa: CASSQPDRGGNEKLFF
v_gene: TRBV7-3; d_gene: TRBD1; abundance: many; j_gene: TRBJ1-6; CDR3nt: TGTGCCAGCAGCTCGACAGGGAATTCACCCCTCCACTTT; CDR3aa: CASSSTGNSPLHF
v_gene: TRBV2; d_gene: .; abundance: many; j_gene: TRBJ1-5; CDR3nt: TGTGCCAGCAGTTGGCTCGTTGGGAAGCCCCAGCATTTT; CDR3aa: CASSWLVGKPQHF